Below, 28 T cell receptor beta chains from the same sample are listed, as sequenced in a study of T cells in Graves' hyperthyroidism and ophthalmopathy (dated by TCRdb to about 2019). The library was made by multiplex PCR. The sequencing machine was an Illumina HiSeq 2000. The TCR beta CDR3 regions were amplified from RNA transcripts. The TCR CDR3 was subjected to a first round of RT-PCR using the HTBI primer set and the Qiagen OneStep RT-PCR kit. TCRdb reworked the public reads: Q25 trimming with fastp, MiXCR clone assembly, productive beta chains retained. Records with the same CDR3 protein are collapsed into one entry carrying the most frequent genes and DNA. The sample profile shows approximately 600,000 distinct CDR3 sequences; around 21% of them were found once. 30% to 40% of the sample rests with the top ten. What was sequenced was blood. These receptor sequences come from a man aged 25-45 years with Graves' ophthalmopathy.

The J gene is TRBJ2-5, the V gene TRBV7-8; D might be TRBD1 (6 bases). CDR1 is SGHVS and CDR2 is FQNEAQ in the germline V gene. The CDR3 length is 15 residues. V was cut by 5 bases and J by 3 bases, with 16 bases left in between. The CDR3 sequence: CASSRRRTEKETQYF. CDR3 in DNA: TGTGCCAGCAGCCGCCGCCGGACAGAAAAAGAGACCCAGTACTTC.

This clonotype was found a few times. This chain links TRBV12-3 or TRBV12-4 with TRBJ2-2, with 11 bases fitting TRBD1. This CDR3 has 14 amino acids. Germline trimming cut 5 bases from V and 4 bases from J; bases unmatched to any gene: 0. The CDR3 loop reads CASSGTGGTGELFF. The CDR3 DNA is TGTGCCAGCAGTGGGACAGGGGGCACCGGGGAGCTGTTTTTT.

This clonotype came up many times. The CDR3 here is CASSLGGPAWGEQYF. The CDR3 region has the DNA TGTGCCAGCAGTTTAGGGGGGCCGGCGTGGGGCGAGCAGTACTTC. The J gene is TRBJ2-7, the V gene TRBV12-3 or TRBV12-4; tentative D call: TRBD1 (6 bases). Trimming took off 1 base at V and 6 bases at J, with 16 bases between the two ends. The CDR3 extends over 15 amino acids.

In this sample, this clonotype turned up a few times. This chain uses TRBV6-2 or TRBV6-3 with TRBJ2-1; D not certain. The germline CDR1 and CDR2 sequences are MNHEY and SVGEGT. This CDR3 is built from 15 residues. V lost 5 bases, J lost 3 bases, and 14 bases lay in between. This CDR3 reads CASSPEGVIYNEQFF. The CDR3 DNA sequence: TGTGCCAGCAGTCCCGAAGGAGTAATCTACAATGAGCAGTTCTTC.

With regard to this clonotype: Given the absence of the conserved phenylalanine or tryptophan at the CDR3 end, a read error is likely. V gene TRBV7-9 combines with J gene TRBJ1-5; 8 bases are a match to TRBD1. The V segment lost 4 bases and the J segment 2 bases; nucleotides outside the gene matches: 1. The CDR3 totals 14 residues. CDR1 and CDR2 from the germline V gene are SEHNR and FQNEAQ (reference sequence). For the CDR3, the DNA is TGTGCCAGCAGCTCGGACAGGGGCAATCAGCCCCAGCATCTT. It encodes CASSSDRGNQPQHL.

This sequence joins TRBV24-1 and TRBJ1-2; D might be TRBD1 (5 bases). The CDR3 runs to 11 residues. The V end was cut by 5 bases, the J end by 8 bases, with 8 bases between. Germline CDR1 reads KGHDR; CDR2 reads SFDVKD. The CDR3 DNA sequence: TGTGCCACCAGTGCCCAGGGCGGCTACACCTTC. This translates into CATSAQGGYTF.

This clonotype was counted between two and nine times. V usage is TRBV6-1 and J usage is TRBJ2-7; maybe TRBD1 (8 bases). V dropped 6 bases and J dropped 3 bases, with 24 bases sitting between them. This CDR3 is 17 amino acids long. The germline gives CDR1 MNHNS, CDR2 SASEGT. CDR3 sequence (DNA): TGTGCCAGCAGCGAGTCCGCTTACAGGGGGGGTATCTACGAGCAGTACTTC. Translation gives CASSESAYRGGIYEQYF.

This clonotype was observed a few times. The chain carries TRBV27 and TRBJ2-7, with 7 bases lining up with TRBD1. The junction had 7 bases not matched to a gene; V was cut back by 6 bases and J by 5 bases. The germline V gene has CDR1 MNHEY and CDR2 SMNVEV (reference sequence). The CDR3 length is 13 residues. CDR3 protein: CASRSTGYHEQYF. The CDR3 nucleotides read TGTGCCAGCAGATCGACAGGGTACCACGAGCAGTACTTC.

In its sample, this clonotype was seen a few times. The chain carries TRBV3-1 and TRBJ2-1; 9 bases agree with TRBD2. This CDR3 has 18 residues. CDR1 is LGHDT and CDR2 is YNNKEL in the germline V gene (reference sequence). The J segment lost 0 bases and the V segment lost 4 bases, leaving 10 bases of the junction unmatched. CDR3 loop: CASSRLRGGRGSYNEQFF. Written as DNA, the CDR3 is TGTGCCAGCAGCCGACTTCGCGGCGGGAGGGGCTCCTACAATGAGCAGTTCTTC.

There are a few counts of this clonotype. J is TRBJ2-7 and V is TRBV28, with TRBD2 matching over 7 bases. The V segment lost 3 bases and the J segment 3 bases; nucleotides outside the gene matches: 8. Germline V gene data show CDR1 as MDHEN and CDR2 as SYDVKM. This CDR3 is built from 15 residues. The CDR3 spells CASSFGEGRFYEQYF. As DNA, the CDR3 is TGTGCCAGCAGTTTCGGGGAGGGTCGATTCTACGAGCAGTACTTC.

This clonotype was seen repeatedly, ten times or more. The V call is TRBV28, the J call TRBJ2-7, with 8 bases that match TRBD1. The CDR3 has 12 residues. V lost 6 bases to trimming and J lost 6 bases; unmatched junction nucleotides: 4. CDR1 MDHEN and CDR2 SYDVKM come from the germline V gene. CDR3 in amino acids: CASRGQVREQYF. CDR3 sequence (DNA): TGTGCCAGCAGGGGACAGGTCCGCGAGCAGTACTTC.

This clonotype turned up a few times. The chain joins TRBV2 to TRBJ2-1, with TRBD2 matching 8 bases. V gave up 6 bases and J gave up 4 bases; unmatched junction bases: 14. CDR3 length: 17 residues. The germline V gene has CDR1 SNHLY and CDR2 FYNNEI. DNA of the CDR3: TGTGCCAGCAGCCTGACTAGCGAGGGCGACTATTACAATGAGCAGTTCTTC. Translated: CASSLTSEGDYYNEQFF.

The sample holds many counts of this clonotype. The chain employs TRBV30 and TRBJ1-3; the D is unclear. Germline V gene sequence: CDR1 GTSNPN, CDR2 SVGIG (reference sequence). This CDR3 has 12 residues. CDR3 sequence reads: CASARSGNTIYF. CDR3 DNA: TGTGCATCCGCAAGGTCTGGAAACACCATATATTTT. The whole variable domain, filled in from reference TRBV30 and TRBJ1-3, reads SQTIHQWPATLVQPVGSPLSLECTVEGTSNPNLYWYRQAAGRGLQLLFYSVGIGQISSEVPQNLSASRPQDRQFILSSKKLLLSDSGFYLCASARSGNTIYFGEGSWLTVV.

DNA of the CDR3: TGTGCCAGCAGTTTTCTCTCAACAAGTGAAAAACTGTTTTTT. Amino acid sequence: CASSFLSTSEKLFF. The chain has TRBV27 and TRBJ1-4; the D is unclear. Germline loops: CDR1 MNHEY, CDR2 SMNVEV (reference sequence). There are 14 residues in the CDR3. The V and J ends lost 3 bases and 7 bases respectively, with 12 bases between them.

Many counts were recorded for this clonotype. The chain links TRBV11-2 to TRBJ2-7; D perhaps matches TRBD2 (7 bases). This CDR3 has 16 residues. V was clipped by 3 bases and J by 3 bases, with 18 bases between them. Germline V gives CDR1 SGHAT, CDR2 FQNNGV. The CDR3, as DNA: TGTGCCAGCAGCTTTAGGGGGGGCTCCCAATACTACGAGCAGTACTTC. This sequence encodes CASSFRGGSQYYEQYF.

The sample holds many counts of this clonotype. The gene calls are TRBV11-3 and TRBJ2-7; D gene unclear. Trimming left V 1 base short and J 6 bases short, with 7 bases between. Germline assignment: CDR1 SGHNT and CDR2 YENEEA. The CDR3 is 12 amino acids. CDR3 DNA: TGTGCCAGCAGCTTAGGACCCTCCGAGCAGTACTTC. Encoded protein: CASSLGPSEQYF. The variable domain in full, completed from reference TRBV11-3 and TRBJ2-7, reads EAGVVQSPRYKIIEKKQPVAFWCNPISGHNTLYWYLQNLGQGPELLIRYENEEAVDDSQLPKDRFSAERLKGVDSTLKIQPAELGDSAVYLCASSLGPSEQYFGPGTRLTVT.

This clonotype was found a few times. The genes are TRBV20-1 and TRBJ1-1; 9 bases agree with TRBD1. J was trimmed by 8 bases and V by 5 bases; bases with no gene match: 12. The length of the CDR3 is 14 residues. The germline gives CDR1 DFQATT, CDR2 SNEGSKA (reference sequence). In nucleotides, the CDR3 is TGCAGTGCTCTTTCCGGGACAGGGTCAACCGAAGCTTTCTTT. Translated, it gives CSALSGTGSTEAFF.

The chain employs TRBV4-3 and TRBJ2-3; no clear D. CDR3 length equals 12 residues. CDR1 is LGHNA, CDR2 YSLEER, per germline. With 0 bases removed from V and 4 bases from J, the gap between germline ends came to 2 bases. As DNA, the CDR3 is TGCGCCAGCAGCCAAGAGTCAGATACGCAGTATTTT. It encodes CASSQESDTQYF.

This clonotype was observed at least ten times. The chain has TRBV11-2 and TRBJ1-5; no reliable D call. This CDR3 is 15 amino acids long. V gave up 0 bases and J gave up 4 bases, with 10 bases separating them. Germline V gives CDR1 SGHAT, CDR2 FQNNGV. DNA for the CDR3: TGTGCCAGCAGCTTAGAGGGGTTGGCAAATCAGCCCCAGCATTTT. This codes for CASSLEGLANQPQHF.

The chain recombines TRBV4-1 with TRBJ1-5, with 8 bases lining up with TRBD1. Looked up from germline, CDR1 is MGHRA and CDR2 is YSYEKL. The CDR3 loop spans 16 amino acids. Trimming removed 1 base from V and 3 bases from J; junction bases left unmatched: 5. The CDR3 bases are TGCGCCAGCAGCCAAGGTGGACAGGGCCCCAATCAGCCCCAGCATTTT. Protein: CASSQGGQGPNQPQHF.

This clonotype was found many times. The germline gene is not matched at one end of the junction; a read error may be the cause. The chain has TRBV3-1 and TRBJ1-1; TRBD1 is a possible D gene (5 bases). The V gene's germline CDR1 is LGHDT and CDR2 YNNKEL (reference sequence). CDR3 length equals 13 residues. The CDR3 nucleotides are TGTGCCAGCAGCTCCCGACAGAACGCTGAAGCTTTCTTT. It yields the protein CASSSRQNAEAFF.

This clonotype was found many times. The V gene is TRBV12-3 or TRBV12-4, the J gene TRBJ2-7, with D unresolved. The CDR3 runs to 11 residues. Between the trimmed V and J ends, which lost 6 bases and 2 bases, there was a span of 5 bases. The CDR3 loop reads CASSTTYEQYF. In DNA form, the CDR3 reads TGTGCCAGCAGCACAACCTACGAGCAGTACTTC.

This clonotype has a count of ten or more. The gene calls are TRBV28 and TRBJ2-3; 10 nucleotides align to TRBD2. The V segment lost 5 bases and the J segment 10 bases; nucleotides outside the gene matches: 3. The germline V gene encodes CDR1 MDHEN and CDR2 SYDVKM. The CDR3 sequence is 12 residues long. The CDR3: CASSLAGEAQYF. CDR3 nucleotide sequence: TGTGCCAGCAGTCTAGCGGGAGAGGCGCAGTATTTT.

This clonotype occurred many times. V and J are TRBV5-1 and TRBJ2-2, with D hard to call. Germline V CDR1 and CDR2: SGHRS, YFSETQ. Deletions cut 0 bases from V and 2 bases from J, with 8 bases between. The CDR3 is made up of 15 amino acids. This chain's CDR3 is CASSLAVRNTGELFF. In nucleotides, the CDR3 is TGCGCCAGCAGCTTGGCCGTCAGAAACACCGGGGAGCTGTTTTTT.

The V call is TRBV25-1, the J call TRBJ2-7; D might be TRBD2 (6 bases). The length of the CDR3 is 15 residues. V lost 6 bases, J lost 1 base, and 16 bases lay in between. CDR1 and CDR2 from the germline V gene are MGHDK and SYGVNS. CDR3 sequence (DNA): TGTGCCAGCAGCTTTAGCGGCGGCCCGTCCTACGAGCAGTACTTC. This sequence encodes CASSFSGGPSYEQYF.

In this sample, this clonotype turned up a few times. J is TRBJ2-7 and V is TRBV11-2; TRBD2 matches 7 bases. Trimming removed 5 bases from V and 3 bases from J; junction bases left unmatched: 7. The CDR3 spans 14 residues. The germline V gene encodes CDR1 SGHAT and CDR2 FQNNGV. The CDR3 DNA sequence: TGTGCCAGCAGCCCACTCCGGGACTACTACGAGCAGTACTTC. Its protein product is CASSPLRDYYEQYF.

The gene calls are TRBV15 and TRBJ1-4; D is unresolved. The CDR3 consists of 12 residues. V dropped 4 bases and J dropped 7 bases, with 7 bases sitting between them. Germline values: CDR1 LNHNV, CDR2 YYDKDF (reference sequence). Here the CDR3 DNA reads TGTGCCACCAGCACCGGACTTGAAAAACTGTTTTTT. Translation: CATSTGLEKLFF.

The chain's CDR3 is CSARVRDKPYEQYF. CDR3 in DNA: TGCAGTGCTAGAGTCCGGGACAAGCCTTACGAGCAGTACTTC. The chain has TRBV20-1 and TRBJ2-7, with a possible D match to TRBD1 (6 bases). CDR1 and CDR2 from the germline V gene are DFQATT and SNEGSKA (reference sequence). V lost 1 base to trimming and J lost 4 bases, with 14 bases between them. This CDR3 has 14 amino acids.